Detailed here is one TCR beta chain. Its antigen is currently unknown. Additional DNA sequences in this sample encode the identical CDR3. The entry originates in a study of shared clonotypes between healthy human individuals. Naivety among CD8 cells was defined by CD45RO negativity and positive CCR7 selection, thereby excluding terminally differentiated effector memory CD45RA+ cells. Findings and limits, study-wide: The study's rarefaction showed incomplete sorted-subset sequencing despite large depth. Generation of non-shared clonotypes was less probable than generation of clonotypes shared by all four donors.

Sorted-subset replicate PCRs used approximately 180 ng of genomic DNA. This amount corresponded to 30,000 to 35,000 T cell genomes. Sequencing used immunoSEQ multiplex PCR; TCRdb keeps in-frame clones, though not all of them. The sample shows some 2,100,000 clones, about 92% of them seen only once. CDR3 length equals 15 residues. After removal of 3 bases from V and 3 bases from J, the junction contained 4 bases not matched to a gene. The V gene's germline CDR1 is MNHNS and CDR2 SASEGT. The chain couples TRBV6-1 to TRBJ2-7; 11 bases are a match to TRBD2. The sample comprised naive CD8+ T cells from PBMCs. The sequence was obtained from a man younger than 30 in good health. Some clones in this sample may be carry-over from other donors' samples. CDR3 sequence: CASSEGLAENYEQYF. CDR3 bases: TGTGCCAGCAGTGAGGGACTAGCGGAGAACTACGAGCAGTACTTC.